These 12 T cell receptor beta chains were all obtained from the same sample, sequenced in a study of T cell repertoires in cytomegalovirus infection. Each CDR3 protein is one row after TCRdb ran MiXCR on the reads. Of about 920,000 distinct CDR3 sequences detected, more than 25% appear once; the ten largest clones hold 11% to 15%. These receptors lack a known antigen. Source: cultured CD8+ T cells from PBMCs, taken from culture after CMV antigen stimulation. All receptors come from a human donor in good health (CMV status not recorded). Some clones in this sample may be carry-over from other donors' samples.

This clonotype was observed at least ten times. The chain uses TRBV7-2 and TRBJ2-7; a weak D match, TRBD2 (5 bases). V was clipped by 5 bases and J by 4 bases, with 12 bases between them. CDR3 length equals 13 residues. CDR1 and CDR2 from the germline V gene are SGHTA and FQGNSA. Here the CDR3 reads CASSPGLYYEQYV. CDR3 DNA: TGTGCCAGCAGCCCAGGACTTTATTACGAGCAGTACGTC.

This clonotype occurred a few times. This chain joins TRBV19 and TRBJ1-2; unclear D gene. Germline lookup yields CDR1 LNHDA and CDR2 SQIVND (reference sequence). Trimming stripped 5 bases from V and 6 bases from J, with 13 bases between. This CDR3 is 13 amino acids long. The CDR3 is CASSPRIRDGYTF. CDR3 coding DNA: TGTGCCAGTAGTCCTCGGATTCGTGATGGCTACACCTTC.

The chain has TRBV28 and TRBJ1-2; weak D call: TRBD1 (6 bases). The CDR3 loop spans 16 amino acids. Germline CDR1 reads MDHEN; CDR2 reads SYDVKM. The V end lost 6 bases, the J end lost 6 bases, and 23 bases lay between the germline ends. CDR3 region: CASRGIQDSRGNGYTF. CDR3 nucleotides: TGTGCCAGCAGAGGGATCCAGGACAGCCGAGGCAATGGCTACACCTTC.

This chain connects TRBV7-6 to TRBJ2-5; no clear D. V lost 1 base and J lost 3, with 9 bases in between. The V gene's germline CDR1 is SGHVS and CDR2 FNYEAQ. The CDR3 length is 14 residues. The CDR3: CASSLDGSKETQYF. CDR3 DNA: TGTGCCAGCAGCTTAGACGGCTCCAAAGAGACCCAGTACTTC.

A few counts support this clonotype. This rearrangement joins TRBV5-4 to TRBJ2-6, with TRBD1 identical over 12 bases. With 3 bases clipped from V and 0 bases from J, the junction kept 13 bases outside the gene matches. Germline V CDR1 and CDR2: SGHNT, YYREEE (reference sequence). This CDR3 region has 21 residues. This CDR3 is CASSSAYTGTGGLSGANVLTF. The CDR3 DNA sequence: TGTGCCAGCAGCTCCGCATACACCGGGACAGGGGGCCTCTCTGGGGCCAACGTCCTGACTTTC.

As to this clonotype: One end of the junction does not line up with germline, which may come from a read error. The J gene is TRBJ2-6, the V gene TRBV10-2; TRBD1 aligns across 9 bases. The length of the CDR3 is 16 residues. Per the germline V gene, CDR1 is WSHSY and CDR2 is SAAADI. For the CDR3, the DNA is TGCGCCAGCAGTCCTACAGGGGGCCTTGGGGCCAACGTCCCGACTTTC. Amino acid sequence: CASSPTGGLGANVPTF.

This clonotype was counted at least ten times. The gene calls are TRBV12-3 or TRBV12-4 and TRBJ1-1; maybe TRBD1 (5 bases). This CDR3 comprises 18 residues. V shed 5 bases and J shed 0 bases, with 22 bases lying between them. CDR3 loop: CASSGDSQWREVNTEAFF. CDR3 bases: TGTGCCAGCAGTGGTGACAGTCAATGGCGGGAGGTGAACACTGAAGCTTTCTTT.

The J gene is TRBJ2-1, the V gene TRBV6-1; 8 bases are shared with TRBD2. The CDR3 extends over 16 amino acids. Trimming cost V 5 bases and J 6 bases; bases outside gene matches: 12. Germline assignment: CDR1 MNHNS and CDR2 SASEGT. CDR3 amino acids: CASSRGLAGRCNEQFF. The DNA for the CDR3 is TGTGCCAGCAGTAGAGGACTAGCCGGCCGCTGCAATGAGCAGTTCTTC.

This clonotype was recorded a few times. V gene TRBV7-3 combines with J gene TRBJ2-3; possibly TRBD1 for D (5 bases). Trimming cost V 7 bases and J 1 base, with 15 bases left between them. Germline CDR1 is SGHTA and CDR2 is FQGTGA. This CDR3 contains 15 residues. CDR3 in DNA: TGTGCCAGCACCCAAAGGGGCTGGGGCACAGATACGCAGTATTTT. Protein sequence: CASTQRGWGTDTQYF.

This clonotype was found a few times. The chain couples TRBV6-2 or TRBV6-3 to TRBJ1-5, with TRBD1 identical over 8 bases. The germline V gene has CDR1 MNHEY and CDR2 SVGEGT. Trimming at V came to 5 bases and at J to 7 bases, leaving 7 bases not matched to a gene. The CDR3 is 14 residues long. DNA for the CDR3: TGTGCCAGCAGTATGGACAGGGCTGGCCAGCCCCAGCATTTT. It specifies CASSMDRAGQPQHF.

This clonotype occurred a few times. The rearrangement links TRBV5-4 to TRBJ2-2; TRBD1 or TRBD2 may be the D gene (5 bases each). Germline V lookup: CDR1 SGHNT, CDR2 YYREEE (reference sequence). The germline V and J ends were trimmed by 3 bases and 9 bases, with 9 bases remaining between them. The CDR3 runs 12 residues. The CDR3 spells CASSWGIRELFF. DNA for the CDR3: TGTGCCAGCAGCTGGGGGATCCGGGAGCTGTTTTTT.

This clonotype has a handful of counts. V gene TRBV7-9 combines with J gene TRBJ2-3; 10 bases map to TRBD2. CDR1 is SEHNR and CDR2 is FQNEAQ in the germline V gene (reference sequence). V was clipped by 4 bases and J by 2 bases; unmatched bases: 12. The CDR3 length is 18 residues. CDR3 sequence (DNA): TGTGCCAGCAGCTCGCCCGTCTTGCTAGCGGGGGTCACAGATACGCAGTATTTT. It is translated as CASSSPVLLAGVTDTQYF.